This T cell receptor (beta chain) was observed in a study of cytomegalovirus exposure and HLA in healthy donors. Background on the study: The roughly 120 validation repertoires used the same platform as the approximately 700 first-cohort repertoires, a later analysis reported.

A word on this clone: Its cognate antigen is unknown. Within the sample, other DNA sequences also encode this same CDR3.

Produced via immunoSEQ multiplex PCR; TCRdb's table is partial and in-frame only. Here the sample spans under 250,000 clones, around 87% being singletons. Deletions cut 6 bases from V and 3 bases from J, with 9 bases between. The CDR3 totals 13 residues. Germline CDR1 MNHEY, CDR2 SMNVEV (reference sequence). Whole-study results and caveats: A few of the chains that were CMV-associated were confirmed in vitro to be specific for CMV antigens. The study listed some 160 cytomegalovirus-associated TCR beta chains.

The origin of this receptor is a young woman in good health and CMV-seropositive. The V gene is TRBV27, the J gene TRBJ2-1; possibly TRBD2 for D (5 bases). Sequences were obtained from PBMCs. The CDR3 region has the DNA TGTGCCAGCAGCCCCGGGGTCTACAATGAGCAGTTCTTC. It is translated as CASSPGVYNEQFF.